This T cell receptor beta chain emerged from a study of post-analysis software for immune sequencing data (dated by TCRdb to the mid-2010s). Describing the broader study: Disease courses on record covered relapsing-remitting, secondary progressive and progressive-relapsing multiple sclerosis, though some patients had no subtype annotation. The multiple sclerosis patient repertoires were compared with about a dozen previously published healthy control repertoires from donors aged 6 to 25 years. A subset of samples was prepared in parallel using single-end sample barcoding, then pooled and co-amplified after Illumina adapter ligation.

Library preparation employed PCR. The sample was run on an Illumina HiSeq 2500. To reduce PCR and sequencing biases, unique molecular identifiers were built into the TCR beta cDNA libraries. Approximately 500,000 cDNA molecules were obtained for every 1 to 10 million input T cells, so each molecule roughly corresponded to one T cell. The patient libraries were prepared and sequenced using the same protocol as the earlier healthy control dataset. Within a given batch, samples were prepared together, multiplexed and sequenced on the same HiSeq lane. In the source study's methods: MIGEC handled the raw barcoded reads, throwing out single-read molecular identifier groups before consensus assembly and CDR3 extraction. VDJtools was used for post-analysis of the clonotype tables, and diversity was normalized by down-sampling every dataset to the size of the smallest sample. Repertoire overlap clustering matched CDR3 amino acid but not nucleotide sequences to correct batch-related cross-sample contamination. The public reads were quality trimmed at Q25 with fastp and then assembled into clones with MiXCR by TCRdb, keeping productive beta chains. Under each unique CDR3 protein, matching rows form one entry showing the most common genes and DNA. TCRdb's processing, not the authors' own work, is the source of the V and J calls. This sample holds 700,000 to 800,000 distinct CDR3 sequences; 25% to 30% were observed only once. 0.56% of the sample lies in the top ten.

What the study reported, not specific to this receptor: The multiple sclerosis patient group was slightly younger than the control group. Compared with controls, multiple sclerosis patients had significantly lower normalized Chao1 diversity, a finding suggesting substantial peripheral T-cell clonal expansion. Direct clustering with F measure revealed strong co-clustering of samples prepared in the same batch, which led to a batch-effect correction.

TCR beta repertoires were profiled from peripheral blood of approximately 13 young patients with multiple sclerosis to demonstrate the VDJtools post-analysis software. The patients with multiple sclerosis were children and adolescents between 6 and 15 years of age. With respect to this clonotype: Its target antigen remains unknown. No base-level quality is on record; no much larger clone is a single base apart.

The sample consisted of blood. This clonotype originated in a girl between 10 and 17 years old with multiple sclerosis.

Here the CDR3 is given as CASSLEQANTEAFF. The DNA is as follows: TGCGCCAGCAGCTTGGAGCAGGCAAACACTGAAGCTTTCTTT. The rearranged segments are TRBV5-1 and TRBJ1-1, with the D gene not confidently named. The germline V gene gives CDR1 as SGHRS and CDR2 as YFSETQ. Taken from cysteine to phenylalanine, the CDR3 has 14 residues. Only the CDR3 DNA stays, 42 bases, in frame from base 1. Trimming takes 0 bases from V and 2 bases from J, and the germline ends sit 8 bases apart.